Below are 14 T cell receptor beta chains sequenced from a single sample in a study of technical replicates of blood from four donors. Some clones are missing from TCRdb's copy, which holds only in-frame ones; the method was immunoSEQ multiplex PCR. The sample records under 85,000 clones, about 97% being singletons. The sample consisted of T cells isolated from PBMCs. These receptors were collected from a human donor in good health.

V usage is TRBV25-1 and J usage is TRBJ2-5, with a possible D match to TRBD1 (5 bases). Germline assignment: CDR1 MGHDK and CDR2 SYGVNS. This CDR3 comprises 14 residues. The V end was cut by 8 bases, the J end by 4 bases, with 17 bases between. Here the CDR3 DNA reads TGTGCCAGCGAACCCACAGGTTTAATAGAGACCCAGTACTTC. It is translated as CASEPTGLIETQYF.

V and J are TRBV5-5 and TRBJ1-4; 8 positions match TRBD1. Trimming at V came to 3 bases and at J to 4 bases, leaving 5 bases not matched to a gene. The germline V gene encodes CDR1 SGHKS and CDR2 YYEKEE (reference sequence). The CDR3 covers 15 residues. The CDR3, as DNA: TGTGCCAGCAGCTATCCGGGACAGGTTAATGAAAAACTGTTTTTT. This sequence encodes CASSYPGQVNEKLFF.

The V call is TRBV27, the J call TRBJ1-2; no clear D. The CDR3 is 14 amino acids. The germline V gene encodes CDR1 MNHEY and CDR2 SMNVEV (reference sequence). With 6 bases removed from V and 8 bases from J, the gap between germline ends came to 19 bases. The CDR3 bases are TGTGCCAGCAGATTACCGGGATCGAATCGGGGCTACACCTTC. Translated, it gives CASRLPGSNRGYTF.

This clone was seen just once. The V and J genes are TRBV2 and TRBJ2-1, with TRBD2 matching 9 bases. Germline V gene sequence: CDR1 SNHLY, CDR2 FYNNEI. The CDR3 runs to 15 residues. Trimming at V came to 6 bases and at J to 2 bases, leaving 5 bases not matched to a gene. This CDR3 is CASSIAGVTYNEQFF. For the CDR3, the DNA is TGTGCCAGCAGCATAGCGGGGGTGACCTACAATGAGCAGTTCTTC.

The chain carries TRBV5-6 and TRBJ2-1, with TRBD1 identical over 9 bases. Germline V CDR1 and CDR2: SGHDT, YYEEEE. The CDR3 totals 13 residues. V lost 4 bases, J lost 7 bases, and 3 bases stayed unmatched. In DNA, the CDR3 is TGTGCCAGCAGCACTGACAGGGGGAATGAGCAGTTCTTC. Amino acids: CASSTDRGNEQFF. Full variable domain (missing parts from reference TRBV5-6 and TRBJ2-1): DAGVTQSPTHLIKTRGQQVTLRCSPKSGHDTVSWYQQALGQGPQFIFQYYEEEERQRGNFPDRFSGHQFPNYSSELNVNALLLGDSALYLCASSTDRGNEQFFGPGTRLTVL.

The J gene is TRBJ2-1, the V gene TRBV5-1; D may be TRBD1 (5 bases). V gave up 1 base and J gave up 5 bases, with 7 bases separating them. This CDR3 is built from 13 residues. Germline V gives CDR1 SGHRS, CDR2 YFSETQ. DNA for the CDR3: TGCGCCAGCAGCTTGCCGACAGACAATGAGCAGTTCTTC. This translates into CASSLPTDNEQFF. The whole variable domain, filled in from reference TRBV5-1 and TRBJ2-1, reads KAGVTQTPRYLIKTRGQQVTLSCSPISGHRSVSWYQQTPGQGLQFLFEYFSETQRNKGNFPGRFSGRQFSNSRSEMNVSTLELGDSALYLCASSLPTDNEQFFGPGTRLTVL.

V is TRBV5-4 and J is TRBJ2-3; D gene unclear. V lost 2 bases to trimming and J lost 6 bases, with 10 bases between them. CDR1 and CDR2 (germline): SGHNT, YYREEE (reference sequence). CDR3 length equals 13 residues. DNA of the CDR3: TGTGCCAGCAGCTTCCCGAACAGTGATACGCAGTATTTT. Protein: CASSFPNSDTQYF.

This clone was seen once. The gene calls are TRBV6-5 and TRBJ1-1; 10 positions agree with TRBD1. Germline V gene lookup returns CDR1 MNHEY and CDR2 SVGAGI. This CDR3 region has 15 residues. V shed 4 bases, J shed 1 base, and the junction held 3 bases outside the gene matches. In nucleotides, the CDR3 is TGTGCCAGCAGTTCTGGGACAGGGGCGAACACTGAAGCTTTCTTT. Protein product: CASSSGTGANTEAFF.

The chain couples TRBV6-1 to TRBJ2-7; maybe TRBD1 (6 bases). There are 13 residues in the CDR3. The germline V and J ends were trimmed by 6 bases and 3 bases, with 12 bases remaining between them. The germline CDR1 and CDR2 sequences are MNHNS and SASEGT. In DNA form, the CDR3 reads TGTGCCAGCAGGACGGGACACCTCTACGAGCAGTACTTC. Amino acid sequence: CASRTGHLYEQYF.

The rearrangement links TRBV5-4 to TRBJ2-1, with 7 bases matching TRBD1. With V trimmed by 3 bases and J by 4 bases, 16 bases remained unmatched. The CDR3 runs to 18 residues. CDR1 SGHNT and CDR2 YYREEE come from the germline V gene (reference sequence). The CDR3 sequence is CASSYRGNKPRRYNEQFF. The CDR3 nucleotides read TGTGCCAGCAGCTACAGGGGTAACAAGCCGAGACGATACAATGAGCAGTTCTTC.

This clone was found once. This chain joins TRBV5-6 and TRBJ2-1; 10 bases line up with TRBD1. V shed 5 bases and J 5 bases; nucleotides not matched to a gene: 7. This CDR3 is built from 15 residues. Germline CDR1 is SGHDT and CDR2 is YYEEEE. This CDR3 reads CASSRQGAFDNEQFF. The CDR3, as DNA: TGTGCCAGCAGTCGACAGGGGGCCTTTGACAATGAGCAGTTCTTC.

This chain uses TRBV28 with TRBJ2-3, with D possibly matching TRBD2 (6 bases). The germline V and J ends were trimmed by 7 bases and 2 bases, with 13 bases remaining between them. CDR3 length: 14 amino acids. Germline CDR1 MDHEN, CDR2 SYDVKM. For the CDR3, the DNA is TGTGCCAGCAACTTCCGGGAGATCACAGATACGCAGTATTTT. Protein product: CASNFREITDTQYF. Variable domain in full (rest from reference TRBV28 and TRBJ2-3): DVKVTQSSRYLVKRTGEKVFLECVQDMDHENMFWYRQDPGLGLRLIYFSYDVKMKEKGDIPEGYSVSREKKERFSLILESASTNQTSMYLCASNFREITDTQYFGPGTRLTVL.

The CDR3 sequence is CASSPTTGRNYGYTF. The CDR3 coding sequence is TGTGCCAGCAGTCCCACAACCGGGAGGAACTATGGCTACACCTTC. The V call is TRBV6-6, the J call TRBJ1-2; no reliable D call. The CDR3 spans 15 residues. From germline, CDR1 is MNHNY and CDR2 SVGAGI (reference sequence). V lost 5 bases, J lost 2 bases, and 15 bases lay in between.

The chain carries TRBV27 and TRBJ2-1; TRBD2 agrees at 11 bases. CDR1 and CDR2 (germline): MNHEY, SMNVEV (reference sequence). J was trimmed by 2 bases and V by 3 bases; bases with no gene match: 12. The CDR3 has 19 residues. CDR3 DNA: TGTGCCAGCAGTTTTCAGGCGAGTCTAGCGGGGGGAACCTACAATGAGCAGTTCTTC. This translates into CASSFQASLAGGTYNEQFF.